What follows is one TCR beta chain and its context. Its antigen remains unidentified. This entry belongs to a study of OX40 agonist ivuxolimab in advanced cancers. Study context: There were three patients with partial responses, one having hepatocellular carcinoma and two cutaneous melanoma.

Study observations and caveats: Expansion of clones was among the lowest in partial responders at 0.1-3.0 mg/kg.

Measured with immunoSEQ multiplex PCR; TCRdb has only the in-frame clones, and not every one. Of under 85,000 clones in the sample, approximately 89% are singletons; the top ten hold around 0.56%. Sequencing used CD4+ or CD8+ T cells sorted from blood, obtained in a trial of the OX40 agonist ivuxolimab. This sequence originates from an adult with an advanced solid tumor such as melanoma, head and neck, liver or kidney cancer.

The CDR3 bases are TGCGCCAGCAGTGGGGGACAGACCTACGAGCAGTACTTC. Translation gives CASSGGQTYEQYF. The chain carries TRBV10-2 and TRBJ2-7; 7 bases line up with TRBD1. Unmatched junction bases numbered 2, after V lost 4 bases and J lost 2 bases. Per germline, CDR1 WSHSY and CDR2 SAAADI. The CDR3 has 13 amino acids.